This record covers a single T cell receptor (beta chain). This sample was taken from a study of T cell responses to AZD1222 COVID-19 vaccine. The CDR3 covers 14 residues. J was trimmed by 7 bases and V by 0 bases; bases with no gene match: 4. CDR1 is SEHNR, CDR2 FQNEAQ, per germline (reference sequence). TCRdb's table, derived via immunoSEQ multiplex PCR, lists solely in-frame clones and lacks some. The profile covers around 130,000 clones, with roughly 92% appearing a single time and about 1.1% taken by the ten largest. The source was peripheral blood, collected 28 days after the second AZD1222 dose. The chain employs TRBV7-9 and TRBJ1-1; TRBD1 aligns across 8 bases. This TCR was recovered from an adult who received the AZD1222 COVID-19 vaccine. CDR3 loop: CASSLAGDRGEAFF. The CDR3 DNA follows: TGTGCCAGCAGCTTAGCAGGAGACAGGGGTGAAGCTTTCTTT. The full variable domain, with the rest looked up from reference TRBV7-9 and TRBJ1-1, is DTGVSQNPRHKITKRGQNVTFRCDPISEHNRLYWYRQTLGQGPEFLTYFQNEAQLEKSRLLSDRFSAERPKGSFSTLEIQRTEQGDSAMYLCASSLAGDRGEAFFGQGTRLTVV.